This TCR beta chain came from a study of shared clonotypes between healthy human individuals. Findings and limits, study-wide: Memory subsets had estimated richness that was generally smaller than that of naive subsets.

Subsets obtained from CD4+ cells comprised CD45RA+ naive and CD45RA-negative memory cells. This clone occurred once. What it binds is unknown. Sequenced by immunoSEQ multiplex PCR; TCRdb stores in-frame clones only, minus some. The table has millions of clones, approximately 94% seen once. V was pared by 3 bases and J by 12 bases, with 15 bases between. CDR1 is SNHLY, CDR2 FYNNEI, per germline. The CDR3 is 13 amino acids. This clonotype was obtained from a man younger than 30 in good health. The chain recombines TRBV2 with TRBJ2-1; D is tentatively TRBD1 or TRBD2 (5 bases each). Sequencing input: naive CD4+ T cells sorted from blood. Subset denoted: CD45RA+ positively selected. CDR3 in amino acids: CASSEGVGSGQFF. The CDR3 bases are TGTGCCAGCAGTGAGGGGGTAGGGAGTGGGCAGTTCTTC.